The following is a T cell receptor (beta chain) sequence with its context. What antigen it recognizes has not been identified. The record has no base qualities; no much larger clone is one base away. A constant-region primer and ProtoScript II reverse transcriptase were used to reverse-transcribe TCRbeta-specific cDNA from roughly 480 ng total RNA. TCRbeta libraries were built with three nested multiplex PCR rounds, a slightly modified ARM-PCR procedure. Each of the first two PCR rounds ran for approximately 9 cycles and used multiplex TRBV1-TRBV30 forward primers together with a Cbeta reverse primer. Sample barcodes and Illumina adapters were added in a final 25-cycle PCR using Deep VentR polymerase. Before sequencing, amplicons of 200-500 bp were purified from gel using a QIAquick gel extraction kit. An Illumina HiSeq 2500 was used to sequence the TCRbeta amplicons with 250-bp paired-end reads. The authors' pipeline ran thus. Trimmomatic v0.33 was used to quality-trim the reads, and FLASH v1.2.11 was used to merge paired reads so that full CDR3 sequences could be recovered. V, D and J germline segments were assigned to the rearranged TCRbeta sequences by MiGEC v1.2.1b. Clonotype statistics and Shannon-Wiener diversity indices were computed with VDJtools v1.0.0. Except for diversity analysis, only each sample's 250 most abundant clonotypes were used in subsequent analyses to reduce sampling bias. Using fastp trimming at Q25 and MiXCR clonotype assembly, TCRdb reanalyzed the public sequencing data and kept in-frame beta chains. Rows matching on CDR3 protein sequence are summarized as one entry with the most common DNA and genes. Here the V and J calls rest on TCRdb's processing, not on the authors' analysis. A total of nearly 45,000 distinct CDR3 sequences appear in this sample, around 72% of them only once. Jointly, the top ten make up roughly 19% of the sample.

Including the terminal cysteine and phenylalanine, the CDR3 comprises 14 residues. The kept DNA is CDR3 alone, 42 bases in frame from the first base. Based on the germline V gene, the CDR1 and CDR2 sequences are SGDLS and YYNGEE. V is cut by 7 bases and J by 3 bases, and the space between the germline ends is 15 bases. The data belong to a study of tumor-infiltrating lymphocytes in primary liver carcinoma (dated by TCRdb to about 2017). Regarding the complete study: Of the five patients (three men and two women, aged 30 to 69 years), four had hepatocellular carcinoma and one had combined HCC and intrahepatic cholangiocarcinoma. The five patients had tumors of stage T1-T3 N0M0, with maximum diameters ranging from roughly 4.2 to 10 cm. Roughly 3.5 to 7.5 million productive TCRbeta reads were obtained per sample, and no significant difference in read depth was found between tissue types. TCRbeta repertoire sequencing, expression microarrays and whole-exome sequencing were combined in the study across five regions of each liver tumor, with adjacent normal tissue and blood also included. A total of some 35 specimens from 5 patients underwent TCRbeta repertoire sequencing, comprising about 25 tumor regions, 5 adjacent noncancerous liver tissues and 5 peripheral blood samples. To link TCRbeta repertoire diversity to the local molecular phenotype, the 20 to 25 tumor region samples were profiled with Agilent mRNA microarrays. Reproducibility between technical replicate repertoires was high, with correlation coefficients above 0.95 and mean shared-clone rates approximately 0.9. Summary of the overall study and its limitations: Only the TCR beta chain was sequenced, which likely underestimates true repertoire diversity because unpaired alpha chains were not captured. Just about 8-25% of top clones turned up in all five regions of a tumor, which suggests spatial heterogeneity among tumor-infiltrating T cells. A significantly larger repertoire fraction was made up by the top 250 clones in tumors than in blood (p = 0.039). Since the samples were bulk and unsorted, there was no way to compare CD4+ and CD8+ T cell repertoires. Consistent with antigen-driven expansion, pairs of tumor regions showed higher repertoire overlap (mean around 36%) than either tumor-adjacent pairs (about 17%) or tumor-blood pairs (approximately 15%). With just four or five patients in the study, the authors point out that the findings should be validated in a larger study.

Total RNA and DNA were co-extracted without cell sorting from around 20-30 mg of bulk tissue using the AllPrep DNA/RNA mini kit. Between late 2015 and March 2016, roughly five patients in China with histopathologically diagnosed primary liver carcinoma had surgical resection. Patients had chronic HBV infection and were treatment-naive at sampling. Each tumor was sampled at five spatially separated regions: the superior, inferior, left-lateral and right-lateral poles and the tumor centre. According to histology, viable tumor cells made up more than 75% of every tumor sample. Pieces of fresh tumor and adjacent tissue were cut in half, with one half kept in RNAlater at -80 degrees C and the other half sent for histology.

This clonotype originated in a man between 40 and 49 years old with primary liver carcinoma and hepatitis B virus infection. This chain joins TRBV9 to TRBJ2-3; the D gene is perhaps TRBD1 or TRBD2, each of them matching over 6 bases. Material: liver tumor tissue from sampling region 2. This specimen's cell subset or site label, per the study, means: tumor region T2, inferior pole. The base sequence is TGTGCCAGCGGGGGCGGGAACGGTACAGATACGCAGTATTTT. Translated, it gives CASGGGNGTDTQYF.